The rows below give T cell receptor beta chains drawn from one sample of a study of cytomegalovirus exposure and HLA in healthy donors. Some clones are missing from TCRdb's copy, which holds only in-frame ones; the method was immunoSEQ multiplex PCR. The sample includes about 160,000 clones, about 88% of them seen just once. Source material: PBMCs. These receptors came from a woman aged 18-29 years in good health and CMV-seronegative. Each CDR3 is given with its conserved first and last residue. A D gene is named only where the DNA matches it firmly. The size of a clone is reported for some rows only, either as once, few or many, or as a class for expanded clones.

v_call,clone_size,j_call,d_call,cdr3_nt,cdr3_aa
TRBV7-8,NA,TRBJ2-2,TRBD1,TGTGCCAGCAGCTGGGACAGGGGGAGCACCGGGGAGCTGTTTTTT,CASSWDRGSTGELFF
TRBV23-1,few,TRBJ2-2,NA,TGCGCCAGCAGTCAATGCGTAGGGGCCGGGGAGCTGTTTTTT,CASSQCVGAGELFF
TRBV5-1,NA,TRBJ2-3,TRBD2,TGCGCCAGCAGCCCCGGGACTAGCGGGAGGGTAGGCGGCACAGATACGCAGTATTTT,CASSPGTSGRVGGTDTQYF
TRBV25-1,NA,TRBJ2-1,TRBD1,TGTGCCAGCAGTGATCGAGGGGGCGAGAATGAGCAGTTCTTC,CASSDRGGENEQFF
TRBV4-3,NA,TRBJ2-1,TRBD2,TGCGCCAGCAGCCAAGATCCGGGAGGGCCGACGGATGAGCAGTTCTTC,CASSQDPGGPTDEQFF
TRBV9,NA,TRBJ2-1,NA,TGTGCCAGCAGCGCCCAGACGGACAGCTCCTACAATGAGCAGTTCTTC,CASSAQTDSSYNEQFF
TRBV4-1,NA,TRBJ2-1,NA,TGCGCCAGCAGCCAAGATTTCGTAGTCGGGAGGGGGCGCAGCAATGAGCAGTTCTTC,CASSQDFVVGRGRSNEQFF
TRBV5-4,NA,TRBJ1-2,NA,TGTGCCAGCAGCCCGGACACCTATGGCTACACCTTC,CASSPDTYGYTF
TRBV27,NA,TRBJ2-2,TRBD1,TGTGCCAGCAGTTGGCAGGGGGCTTACACCGGGGAGCTGTTTTTT,CASSWQGAYTGELFF
TRBV4-3,NA,TRBJ1-2,NA,TGCGCCAGCAGCCAAGATCTGGATGGAGCCCCGGGGGGCTACACCTTC,CASSQDLDGAPGGYTF
TRBV5-1,few,TRBJ1-2,TRBD1,TGCGCCAGCAGCTTGGGACAGGGGGCGGTAGACTACACCTTC,CASSLGQGAVDYTF
TRBV6-4,NA,TRBJ2-2,NA,TGTGCCAGCAGAGGAACTAGTTCCGGGGAGCTGTTTTTT,CASRGTSSGELFF
TRBV5-6,NA,TRBJ2-1,NA,TGTGCCAGCAGCTTCTTACAGAGATACAATGAGCAGTTCTTC,CASSFLQRYNEQFF
TRBV4-1,NA,TRBJ2-1,TRBD2,TGCGCCAGCAGCCCTGGACTAGCGGGGGGGGACAATGAGCAGTTCTTC,CASSPGLAGGDNEQFF
TRBV4-2,NA,TRBJ1-3,NA,TGTGCCAGCAGCCAAGTGGGGGCCCCGGACCTTTCTGGAAACACCATATATTTT,CASSQVGAPDLSGNTIYF
TRBV28,few,TRBJ1-6,TRBD1,TGTGCCAGCATCCCGGGACAGTTCAATTCACCCCTCCACTTT,CASIPGQFNSPLHF
TRBV27,many,TRBJ2-7,NA,TGTGCCAGCAGTTTTCAGGGAACCTACGAGCAGTACTTC,CASSFQGTYEQYF
TRBV11-3,NA,TRBJ2-1,NA,TGTGCCAGCAGCCGAGGCCTTTCCAATGAGCAGTTCTTC,CASSRGLSNEQFF
TRBV19,few,TRBJ1-2,NA,TGTGCCAGTAGTATGGGTACAGGGATCTATGGCTACACCTTC,CASSMGTGIYGYTF
TRBV5-4,NA,TRBJ1-2,TRBD1,TGTGCCAGCAGCTCATCTTTCATTGGACAGGTCAATGGCTACACCTTC,CASSSSFIGQVNGYTF
TRBV11-2,NA,TRBJ2-5,TRBD2,TGTGCCAGCAGCCCGCAGGGACTAGCGGAAACAGAGACCCAGTACTTC,CASSPQGLAETETQYF
TRBV2,NA,TRBJ2-7,TRBD1,TGTGCCAGCGGGGGACAGGGCGGGAAGCTCTCCTACGAGCAGTACTTC,CASGGQGGKLSYEQYF
TRBV19,NA,TRBJ1-2,TRBD1,TGTGCCAGTAGTATAGCGGGACAGGGGCTAGCTGGCTACACCTTC,CASSIAGQGLAGYTF
TRBV5-1,once,TRBJ2-1,NA,TGCGCCAGCAGCTTGGAAGCGGGCTCTACCTACAATGAGCAGTTCTTC,CASSLEAGSTYNEQFF
TRBV27,NA,TRBJ2-1,NA,TGTGCCAGCAGTTTATCAAGTCGACTCTCCTACAATGAGCAGTTCTTC,CASSLSSRLSYNEQFF
TRBV2,NA,TRBJ2-5,NA,TGTGCCAGTAAGCCGGTCTGGGAGACCCAGTACTTC,CASKPVWETQYF
TRBV5-1,NA,TRBJ2-1,TRBD1,TGCGCCAGCAGCTTGGAGACAGGGTACAATGAGCAGTTCTTC,CASSLETGYNEQFF
TRBV21-1,NA,TRBJ1-1,NA,TGTGCCAGCAGCAAAGCTAGGGAGCCTGGAGACACTGAAGCTTTCTTT,CASSKAREPGDTEAFF
TRBV25-1,NA,TRBJ1-3,NA,TGTGCCAGCACCTTGAATACGGGCTCTGGAAACACCATATATTTT,CASTLNTGSGNTIYF
TRBV13,NA,TRBJ2-2,TRBD1,TGTGCCAGCAGCCCTCGCGGACAGGGAACCGGGGAGCTGTTTTTT,CASSPRGQGTGELFF
TRBV4-1,NA,TRBJ1-2,NA,TGCGCCAGCAGCCAAGAGTTCCAGGAGGGGGGGACGGGTGGCTACACCTTC,CASSQEFQEGGTGGYTF
TRBV5-1,NA,TRBJ1-4,NA,TGCGCCAGCAGCTACGGACAGCCTAATGAAAAACTGTTTTTT,CASSYGQPNEKLFF
TRBV19,once,TRBJ2-4,NA,TGTGCCAGTAGTATCCAGGGCGGCATTCAGTACTTC,CASSIQGGIQYF
TRBV6-5,NA,TRBJ2-3,TRBD2,TGTGCCAGCCGGACGGGGGGAAATACGCAGTATTTT,CASRTGGNTQYF
TRBV5-1,NA,TRBJ2-1,TRBD1,TGCGCCAGCAGCTTGGGAGGGACAGCATACAATGAGCAGTTCTTC,CASSLGGTAYNEQFF
TRBV18,NA,TRBJ1-2,TRBD1,TGTGCCAGCTCACAGATCGACAGGGGAAATGACAAGGGCTACACCTTC,CASSQIDRGNDKGYTF
TRBV7-2,NA,TRBJ2-3,TRBD1,TGTGCCAGCAGCTACAGGGGGGCAGATACGCAGTATTTT,CASSYRGADTQYF
TRBV30,NA,TRBJ1-1,TRBD1,TGTGCCTACGCGGGACAGGGTAGCACTGAAGCTTTCTTT,CAYAGQGSTEAFF
TRBV28,NA,TRBJ2-7,NA,TGTGCCAGCAGCCCTCGGGACTTAGCCTACGAGCAGTACTTC,CASSPRDLAYEQYF
TRBV19,NA,TRBJ2-2,NA,TGTGCCAGTAGTATTATCGAGGGGAACACCGGGGAGCTGTTTTTT,CASSIIEGNTGELFF
TRBV7-9,NA,TRBJ2-7,TRBD2,TGTGCCAGCAGCTTAGATGCAACTAGCGTCTCCTACGAGCAGTACTTC,CASSLDATSVSYEQYF
TRBV4-3,NA,TRBJ2-1,TRBD2,TGCGCCAGCAGCCAAGTGGGACTAGCGGGAGTAAATGAGCAGTTCTTC,CASSQVGLAGVNEQFF
TRBV19,NA,TRBJ2-2,TRBD2,TGTGCCAGTACCTCGAGGGAGGGAGTCACCGGGGAGCTGTTTTTT,CASTSREGVTGELFF
TRBV6-6,NA,TRBJ1-5,NA,TGTGCCAGCAGTCGGGATCCGTATCAGCCCCAGCATTTT,CASSRDPYQPQHF
TRBV14,NA,TRBJ2-1,NA,TGTGCCAGCAGCCAAGAGTTAGCCAATGAGCAGTTCTTC,CASSQELANEQFF
TRBV5-1,NA,TRBJ2-7,NA,TGCGCCAGCAGCTTAAGGACAGAAGGCTACGAGCAGTACTTC,CASSLRTEGYEQYF
TRBV4-1,NA,TRBJ1-1,NA,TGCGCCAGCAGCCAAGTTCAGGGCACTGAAGCTTTCTTT,CASSQVQGTEAFF
TRBV7-2,NA,TRBJ2-2,TRBD2,TGTGCCAGCAGCTTACGGACTAGCGGGGGGGCCAGGACCGGGGAGCTGTTTTTT,CASSLRTSGGARTGELFF
TRBV10-2,NA,TRBJ1-2,TRBD1,TGCGCCAGCAGTGAGTCGACAGGGGCCTATGGCTACACCTTC,CASSESTGAYGYTF
TRBV4-3,NA,TRBJ2-5,TRBD2,TGCGCCAGCAGCCAAGACCCCCCGACTAGCGGGAGAGAGACCCAGTACTTC,CASSQDPPTSGRETQYF
TRBV7-8,once,TRBJ1-1,NA,TGTGCCAGCAGCTTAGCGCGGTCTGAAGCTTTCTTT,CASSLARSEAFF
TRBV27,NA,TRBJ2-1,TRBD1,TGTGCCAGCAGTTCCGGGACAGGGGGATTCGGGGGGCAGTTCTTC,CASSSGTGGFGGQFF
TRBV28,NA,TRBJ1-2,NA,TGTGCCAGCGCTGCCCTCGGACAGTCCTATGGCTACACCTTC,CASAALGQSYGYTF
TRBV7-9,NA,TRBJ1-1,NA,TGTGCCAGCAGCTTACCTAAGGGGTTGAGGTACACTGAAGCTTTCTTT,CASSLPKGLRYTEAFF